Here is one T cell receptor (beta chain) with its context. Its target is not known. Reverse transcription of all isolated RNA meant that expressed TCRB transcripts were sequenced. Measured with immunoSEQ multiplex PCR; TCRdb has only the in-frame clones, and not every one. The table lists 140,000 to 150,000 clones, around 9.3% of them singletons, with under 1.5% in the top ten. The data stem from a study of beta chain features in type 1 diabetes. The study, taken as a whole, reports: Within each of all four CD4+ subsets, Type 1 diabetes patients had TCRB CDR3s that were moderately but significantly shorter.

There are 14 residues in the CDR3. Looked up from germline, CDR1 is MNHNS and CDR2 is SASEGT. Trimming stripped 8 bases from V and 2 bases from J, with 13 bases between. This sequence originates from a man between 18 and 35 years old in good health. V usage is TRBV6-1 and J usage is TRBJ1-5; possibly TRBD1 for D (5 bases). The specimen sequenced was naive CD4+ T cells from blood. As DNA, the CDR3 is TGTGCCAGCCTCGGGAGGGGCGGCAATCAGCCCCAGCATTTT. Its protein product is CASLGRGGNQPQHF.